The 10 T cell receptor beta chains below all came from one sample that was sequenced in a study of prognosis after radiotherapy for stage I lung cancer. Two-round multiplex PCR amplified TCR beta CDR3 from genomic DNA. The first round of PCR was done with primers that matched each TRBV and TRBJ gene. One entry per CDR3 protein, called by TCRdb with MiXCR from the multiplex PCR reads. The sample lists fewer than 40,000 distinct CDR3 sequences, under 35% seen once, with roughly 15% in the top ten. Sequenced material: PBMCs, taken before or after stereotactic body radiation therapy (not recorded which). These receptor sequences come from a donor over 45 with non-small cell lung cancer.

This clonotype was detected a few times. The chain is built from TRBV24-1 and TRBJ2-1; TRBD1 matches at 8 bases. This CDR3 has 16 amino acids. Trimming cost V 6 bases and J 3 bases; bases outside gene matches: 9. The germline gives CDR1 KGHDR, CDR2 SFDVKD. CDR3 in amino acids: CATSCPTGQDYNEQFF. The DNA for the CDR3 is TGTGCCACCAGTTGTCCGACGGGACAGGACTACAATGAGCAGTTCTTC.

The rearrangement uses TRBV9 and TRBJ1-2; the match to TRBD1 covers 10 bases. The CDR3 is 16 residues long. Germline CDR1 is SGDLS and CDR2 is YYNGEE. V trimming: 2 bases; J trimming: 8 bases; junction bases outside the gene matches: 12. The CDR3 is CASSVPGTGAIGGYTF. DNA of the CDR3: TGTGCCAGCAGCGTCCCCGGGACAGGGGCCATCGGGGGCTACACCTTC.

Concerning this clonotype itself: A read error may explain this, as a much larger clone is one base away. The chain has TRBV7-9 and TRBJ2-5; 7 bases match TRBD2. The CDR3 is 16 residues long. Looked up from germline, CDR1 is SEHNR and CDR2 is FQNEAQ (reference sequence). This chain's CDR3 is CASSTRLGGGQETKYF. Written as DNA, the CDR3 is TGTGCCAGCAGCACCCGCCTGGGGGGGGGTCAGGAGACCAAGTACTTC.

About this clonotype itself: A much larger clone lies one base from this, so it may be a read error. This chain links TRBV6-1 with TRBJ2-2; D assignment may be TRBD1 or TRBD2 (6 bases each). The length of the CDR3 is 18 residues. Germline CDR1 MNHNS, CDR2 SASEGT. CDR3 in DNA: TGTGCCAGCAGACGGAGGGGGACATTTAATTCGAACACCGGGGAGCTGGTTTTT. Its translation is CASRRRGTFNSNTGELVF.

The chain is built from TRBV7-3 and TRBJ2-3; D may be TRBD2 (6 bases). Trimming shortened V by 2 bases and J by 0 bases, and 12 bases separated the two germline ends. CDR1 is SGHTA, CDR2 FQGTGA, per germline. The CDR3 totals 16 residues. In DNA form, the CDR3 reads TGTGCCAGCAGCTTAGGCGGTGGGACTAGCACAGATACGCAGTATTTT. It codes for CASSLGGGTSTDTQYF.

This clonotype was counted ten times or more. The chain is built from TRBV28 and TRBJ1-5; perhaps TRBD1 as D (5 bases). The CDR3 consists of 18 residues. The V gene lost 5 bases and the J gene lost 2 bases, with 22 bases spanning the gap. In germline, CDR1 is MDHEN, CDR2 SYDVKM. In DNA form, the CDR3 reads TGTGCCAGCAGTCGAAGGTGGGGACCCTCCGGGGGCAATCAGCCCCAGCATTTT. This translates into CASSRRWGPSGGNQPQHF. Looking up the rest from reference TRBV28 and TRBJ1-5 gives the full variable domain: DVKVTQSSRYLVKRTGEKVFLECVQDMDHENMFWYRQDPGLGLRLIYFSYDVKMKEKGDIPEGYSVSREKKERFSLILESASTNQTSMYLCASSRRWGPSGGNQPQHFGDGTRLSIL.

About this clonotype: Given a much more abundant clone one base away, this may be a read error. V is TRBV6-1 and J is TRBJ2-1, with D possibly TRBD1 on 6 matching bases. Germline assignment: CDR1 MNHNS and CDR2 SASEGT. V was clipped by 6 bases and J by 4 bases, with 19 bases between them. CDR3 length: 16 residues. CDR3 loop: CASSPSSGVGYNEQFF. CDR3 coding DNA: TGTGCCAGCAGCCCTTCTTCAGGGGTGGGTTACAATGAGCAGTTCTTC.

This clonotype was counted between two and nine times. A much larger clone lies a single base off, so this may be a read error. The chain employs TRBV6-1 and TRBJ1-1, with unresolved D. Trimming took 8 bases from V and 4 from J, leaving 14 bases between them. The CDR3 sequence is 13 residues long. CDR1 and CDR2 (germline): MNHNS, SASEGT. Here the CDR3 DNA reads TGTGCCAGCCTCGGGGTATGGAGCACTGAAGCTTTCTTT. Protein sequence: CASLGVWSTEAFF.

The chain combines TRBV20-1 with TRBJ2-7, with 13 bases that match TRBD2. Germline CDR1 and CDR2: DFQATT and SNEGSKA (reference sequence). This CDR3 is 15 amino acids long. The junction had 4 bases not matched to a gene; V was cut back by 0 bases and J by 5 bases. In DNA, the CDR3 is TGCAGTGCTAGAGACTCGACTAGCGGGAGGAACGAGCAGTACTTC. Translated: CSARDSTSGRNEQYF.

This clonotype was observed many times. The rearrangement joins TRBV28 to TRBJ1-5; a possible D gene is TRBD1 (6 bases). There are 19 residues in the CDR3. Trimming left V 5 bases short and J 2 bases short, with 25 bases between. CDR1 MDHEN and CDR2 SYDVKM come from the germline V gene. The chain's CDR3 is CASSPLPKQGLGGNQPQHF. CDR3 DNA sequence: TGTGCCAGCAGTCCTCTCCCCAAACAGGGACTGGGTGGCAATCAGCCCCAGCATTTT.